This is a list of T cell receptor beta chains from one sample in a study of cytomegalovirus exposure and HLA in healthy donors. The data were produced by immunoSEQ multiplex PCR, yet TCRdb's version contains in-frame clones alone and is incomplete. The table lists about 120,000 clones, around 60% of them singletons. Sequencing used PBMCs. These receptors all stem from a man between 35 and 55 years old in good health and CMV-seropositive. Each CDR3 is given with its conserved first and last residue. A D gene is named only where the DNA matches it firmly. Clone size is not always given. Where it is, it says once, few, many or a class for expanded clones.

v_call	clone_size	j_call	d_call	cdr3_length	cdr3_aa	cdr3_nt
TRBV6-5	NA	TRBJ2-2	TRBD2	14	CASSYRGGTGELFF	TGTGCCAGCAGTTATCGGGGGGGAACCGGGGAGCTGTTTTTT
TRBV2	few	TRBJ1-1	TRBD1	13	CASRRGRNTEAFF	TGTGCCAGCAGGAGGGGGCGGAACACTGAAGCTTTCTTT
TRBV11-2	once	TRBJ1-2	NA	14	CASSGTTGPEGYTF	TGTGCCAGCAGCGGTACGACAGGACCTGAAGGCTACACCTTC
TRBV28	few	TRBJ1-5	TRBD1	14	CASRVTGALSSQHF	TGTGCCAGCAGGGTAACAGGGGCCCTTTCGTCGCAGCATTTT
TRBV7-8	NA	TRBJ2-1	NA	16	CASSLVGSPTYNEQFF	TGTGCCAGCAGCTTAGTTGGTAGCCCCACCTACAATGAGCAGTTCTTC
TRBV29-1	NA	TRBJ2-5	NA	11	CSVVVVETQYF	TGCAGCGTTGTCGTAGTAGAGACCCAGTACTTC
TRBV29-1	NA	TRBJ2-3	TRBD2	13	CSVEVTSPDTQYF	TGCAGCGTTGAAGTGACTAGCCCAGATACGCAGTATTTT
TRBV13	once	TRBJ2-1	TRBD1	16	CASSLVVSQGAGEQFF	TGTGCCAGCAGCTTAGTAGTCTCTCAGGGGGCGGGTGAGCAGTTCTTC
TRBV19	medium-sized	TRBJ1-4	NA	13	CASSPQVFEKLFF	TGTGCCAGTAGTCCACAGGTATTCGAAAAACTGTTTTTT
TRBV5-4	NA	TRBJ1-2	TRBD1	14	CASSLVPGGYGYTF	TGTGCCAGCAGCTTGGTGCCAGGGGGCTATGGCTACACCTTC
TRBV4-1	NA	TRBJ2-1	TRBD2	19	CASSLRVISLAGGYNEQFF	TGCGCCAGCAGCCTAAGGGTTATTTCTTTAGCGGGAGGGTACAATGAGCAGTTCTTC
TRBV10-3	NA	TRBJ2-1	NA	14	CAISEVRQGSDQFF	TGTGCCATCAGTGAGGTCCGGCAGGGCTCTGATCAGTTCTTC
TRBV2	NA	TRBJ2-7	NA	12	CASIGQAYEQYF	TGTGCCAGCATAGGACAAGCCTACGAGCAGTACTTC
TRBV11-2	NA	TRBJ2-5	NA	14	CASSLGDWKETQYF	TGTGCCAGCAGCCTGGGAGACTGGAAAGAGACCCAGTACTTC
TRBV7-2	NA	TRBJ2-7	TRBD2	15	CASSEPGTINYEQYF	TGTGCCAGCAGCGAACCCGGGACTATCAACTACGAGCAGTACTTC
TRBV4-2	NA	TRBJ2-7	TRBD1	14	CASSQDQTGVEQYF	TGTGCCAGCAGCCAAGATCAGACAGGGGTCGAGCAGTACTTC
TRBV7-9	few	TRBJ2-2	NA	13	CASSVGRDGELFF	TGTGCCAGCAGCGTGGGCAGGGACGGGGAGCTGTTTTTT
TRBV27	few	TRBJ2-1	NA	15	CASSAIQDRYNEQFF	TGTGCCAGCAGCGCCATCCAAGACAGGTACAATGAGCAGTTCTTC
TRBV6-6	few	TRBJ1-1	TRBD1	15	CASYRAGGVDTEAFF	TGTGCCAGCTATCGGGCAGGGGGCGTGGACACTGAAGCTTTCTTT
TRBV6-1	NA	TRBJ1-4	TRBD1	17	CASSGHYYRGFDEKLFF	TGTGCCAGCAGTGGACATTACTACAGGGGATTCGATGAAAAACTGTTTTTT
TRBV7-2	NA	TRBJ2-7	NA	13	CASSLLRGHEQYF	TGTGCCAGCAGCTTACTTCGCGGCCACGAGCAGTACTTC
TRBV4-1	NA	TRBJ1-2	NA	16	CASSQGTIQGSYGYTF	TGCGCCAGCAGCCAAGGCACAATCCAGGGTTCCTATGGCTACACCTTC
TRBV6-6	NA	TRBJ2-7	TRBD1	13	CASSYDRGSEQYF	TGTGCCAGCAGTTACGACAGGGGCTCCGAGCAGTACTTC
TRBV18	NA	TRBJ2-1	NA	13	CASSPEQANEQFF	TGTGCCAGCTCACCAGAACAGGCCAATGAGCAGTTCTTC
TRBV9	NA	TRBJ1-2	NA	12	CASRRTSYGYTF	TGTGCCAGCAGGAGGACTTCCTATGGCTACACCTTC
TRBV5-8	NA	TRBJ2-2	NA	14	CASRPDYRVGELFF	TGTGCCAGCAGGCCAGACTACCGCGTCGGGGAGCTGTTTTTT
TRBV5-1	once	TRBJ2-3	TRBD2	16	CASRPAGGEGTDTQYF	TGCGCCAGCAGACCTGCGGGGGGAGAAGGCACAGATACGCAGTATTTT
TRBV29-1	once	TRBJ1-4	TRBD1	15	CSVSGTGGGGEKLFF	TGCAGCGTTTCCGGGACAGGGGGCGGAGGTGAAAAACTGTTTTTT
TRBV5-1	NA	TRBJ2-3	TRBD2	18	CASSTRSGTSGSTDTQYF	TGCGCCAGCAGCACGCGCTCCGGGACTAGCGGGAGCACAGATACGCAGTATTTT
TRBV7-9	NA	TRBJ2-1	NA	12	CASSATSSEQFF	TGTGCCAGCAGCGCAACTAGCTCTGAGCAGTTCTTC
TRBV6-5	NA	TRBJ1-5	TRBD1	15	CASRPTGVLLEPQHF	TGTGCCAGCAGGCCTACAGGGGTTCTCTTGGAGCCCCAGCATTTT
TRBV2	NA	TRBJ2-2	NA	15	CASSETHWNTGELFF	TGTGCCAGCAGTGAAACCCACTGGAACACCGGGGAGCTGTTTTTT
TRBV27	NA	TRBJ2-5	NA	15	CASSLRRERWETQYF	TGTGCCAGCAGTTTAAGACGGGAGAGGTGGGAGACCCAGTACTTC
TRBV5-6	NA	TRBJ1-3	NA	14	CASSAWGGGNTIYF	TGTGCCAGCAGCGCCTGGGGGGGCGGAAACACCATATATTTT
TRBV7-3	few	TRBJ1-1	NA	13	CASSYTREDEAFF	TGTGCCAGCAGCTACACCCGGGAAGATGAAGCTTTCTTT
TRBV2	few	TRBJ1-4	NA	13	CASARDNNEKLFF	TGTGCCAGCGCCCGGGACAATAATGAAAAACTGTTTTTT
TRBV2	NA	TRBJ2-3	TRBD2	21	CASTMGLAGGPIYPSTDTQYF	TGTGCCAGCACCATGGGACTAGCGGGAGGCCCGATATATCCTAGCACAGATACGCAGTATTTT
TRBV18	NA	TRBJ2-3	NA	16	CASSPPGSRKAGTQYF	TGTGCCAGCTCACCACCCGGGTCCCGGAAAGCTGGTACGCAGTATTTT
TRBV28	few	TRBJ2-7	NA	14	CASSLRGEAYEQYF	TGTGCCAGCAGTTTAAGGGGCGAGGCCTACGAGCAGTACTTC
TRBV6-5	NA	TRBJ2-7	NA	12	CASSRGGYEQYF	TGTGCCAGCTCAAGGGGCGGATACGAGCAGTACTTC
TRBV27	NA	TRBJ2-1	NA	15	CASSLEGFSDNEQFF	TGTGCCAGCAGTTTAGAGGGTTTTTCCGACAATGAGCAGTTCTTC
TRBV14	NA	TRBJ2-7	NA	14	CASSQAGAPTEQYF	TGTGCCAGCAGCCAAGCTGGGGCTCCCACCGAGCAGTACTTC
TRBV6-6	few	TRBJ1-2	NA	12	CASRSDSYGYTF	TGTGCCAGCCGCTCGGACAGCTATGGCTACACCTTC
TRBV5-5	NA	TRBJ2-5	NA	11	CASSFGETQYF	TGTGCCAGCAGCTTCGGGGAGACCCAGTACTTC